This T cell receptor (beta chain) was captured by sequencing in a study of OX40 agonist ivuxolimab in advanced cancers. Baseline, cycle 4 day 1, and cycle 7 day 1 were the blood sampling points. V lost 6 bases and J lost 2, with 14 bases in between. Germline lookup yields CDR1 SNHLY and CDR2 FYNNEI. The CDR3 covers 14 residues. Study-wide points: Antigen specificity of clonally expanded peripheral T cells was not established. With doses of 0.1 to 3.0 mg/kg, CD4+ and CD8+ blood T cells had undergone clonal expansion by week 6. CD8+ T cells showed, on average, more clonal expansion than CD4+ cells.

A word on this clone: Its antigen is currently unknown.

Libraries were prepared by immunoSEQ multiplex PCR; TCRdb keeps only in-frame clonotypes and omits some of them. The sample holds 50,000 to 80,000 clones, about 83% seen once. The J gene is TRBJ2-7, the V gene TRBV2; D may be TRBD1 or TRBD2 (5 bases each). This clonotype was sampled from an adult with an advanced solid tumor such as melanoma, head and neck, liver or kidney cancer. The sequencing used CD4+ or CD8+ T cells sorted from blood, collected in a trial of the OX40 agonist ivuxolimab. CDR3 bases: TGTGCCAGCAGGTCCGGGACCCGGACCTACGAGCAGTACTTC. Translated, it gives CASRSGTRTYEQYF.